The 19 T cell receptor beta chains below were found in one sample sequenced in a study of regulatory T cells in long-lasting Graves disease (dated by TCRdb to the early 2020s). The library came from multiplex PCR. The sequencer listed for this sample is Illumina HiSeq 4000. iRepertoire HTBI primers and Arm-PCR amplification of CDR3 regions were used to construct TCR beta libraries. TCRdb applied fastp at Q25 and MiXCR to the public reads, then kept only in-frame beta chains. Merged by CDR3 protein, the rows form single entries marked with the most common genes and DNA. The sample table contains 300,000 to 400,000 distinct CDR3 sequences; only one count was recorded for 16% of them. About 32% of the sample is held by the ten biggest clonotypes. The intended sense of this specimen's time point label: newly diagnosed GD, antithyroid drugs for less than 3 months. For both TCR sequencing and RNA sequencing, RNA was extracted from PBMCs in TRIzol.

In addition, the sample was reused for a study of T cells in Graves' hyperthyroidism and ophthalmopathy.

Sample: peripheral blood mononuclear cells (PBMCs), taken at new diagnosis, from a patient treated with antithyroid drugs. The receptors originated from a man aged 35 to 55 with Graves disease. Donor details come from another sample of the same person, matched by shared clones.

This clonotype was counted at least ten times. The rearrangement uses TRBV12-3 or TRBV12-4 and TRBJ1-5, with D perhaps matching TRBD1 (5 bases). Trimming took off 1 base at V and 0 bases at J, with 19 bases between the two ends. The length of the CDR3 is 19 residues. This CDR3 reads CASSLVARVRFYSNQPQHF. In nucleotides, the CDR3 is TGTGCCAGCAGTTTAGTAGCCAGGGTAAGGTTTTATAGCAATCAGCCCCAGCATTTT.

This clonotype was seen at least ten times. This sequence joins TRBV7-9 and TRBJ2-5, with 9 bases aligning to TRBD1. CDR1 is SEHNR, CDR2 FQNEAQ, per germline (reference sequence). V lost 3 bases, J lost 1 base, and 6 bases stayed unmatched. This CDR3 spans 16 amino acids. The CDR3 bases are TGTGCCAGCAGCTTCCTCCCGGGACAGGGCCAAGAGACCCAGTACTTC. Protein product: CASSFLPGQGQETQYF.

The chain combines TRBV7-9 with TRBJ2-2, with D uncertain. CDR1 and CDR2 from the germline V gene are SEHNR and FQNEAQ (reference sequence). The V gene lost 4 bases and the J gene lost 3 bases, with 15 bases spanning the gap. The CDR3 runs 16 residues. CDR3 sequence reads: CASSSPSAGYTGELFF. CDR3 DNA: TGTGCCAGCAGCTCCCCGTCCGCCGGGTACACCGGGGAGCTGTTTTTT.

The chain carries TRBV28 and TRBJ2-7, with 9 positions matching TRBD1. Germline CDR1 and CDR2: MDHEN and SYDVKM. The CDR3 contains 13 residues. J was trimmed by 6 bases and V by 6 bases; bases with no gene match: 6. CDR3 protein: CASRQGAPFEQYF. The CDR3 nucleotides are TGTGCCAGCAGACAGGGGGCGCCTTTCGAGCAGTACTTC.

There are many counts of this clonotype. For the CDR3, the DNA is TGTGCCAGCAGGGGACTTATCATAAGACCCTACGAGCAGTACTTC. This gives the protein CASRGLIIRPYEQYF. The gene calls are TRBV2 and TRBJ2-7; D may be TRBD2 (6 bases). V was clipped by 6 bases and J by 2 bases, with 17 bases between them. The CDR3 extends over 15 amino acids. Germline CDR1 SNHLY, CDR2 FYNNEI.

DNA for the CDR3: TGTGCCAGCAGGCAGGGTCATGAGCAGTTCTTC. It codes for CASRQGHEQFF. The V call is TRBV25-1, the J call TRBJ2-1; tentative D call: TRBD1 (5 bases). This CDR3 comprises 11 residues. Germline V gives CDR1 MGHDK, CDR2 SYGVNS. The V end was cut by 6 bases, the J end by 8 bases, with 8 bases between.

This clonotype occurred many times. The chain uses TRBV20-1 and TRBJ2-7, with D possibly TRBD2 on 6 matching bases. The V end lost 5 bases, the J end lost 1 base, and 15 bases lay between the germline ends. Germline lookup yields CDR1 DFQATT and CDR2 SNEGSKA (reference sequence). The length of the CDR3 is 14 residues. The CDR3 here is CSAPLGGRSYEQYF. As DNA, the CDR3 is TGCAGTGCTCCCCTGGGGGGAAGGTCCTACGAGCAGTACTTC.

The rearrangement links TRBV9 to TRBJ1-6; 7 bases align to TRBD1. The CDR3 spans 14 residues. The trim removed 0 bases at V and 14 bases at J, leaving 8 bases unmatched. The V gene's germline CDR1 is SGDLS and CDR2 YYNGEE. This chain's CDR3 is CASSVGQGEVSLHF. Here the CDR3 DNA reads TGTGCCAGCAGCGTAGGACAGGGCGAAGTGTCCCTCCACTTT.

The table lists this clonotype with many counts. The chain is built from TRBV20-1 and TRBJ2-7; D is unresolved. Germline V CDR1 and CDR2: DFQATT, SNEGSKA (reference sequence). V was shortened by 0 bases and J by 5 bases, with 11 bases between the two germline ends. The CDR3 is made up of 13 amino acids. The CDR3 loop is CSAREVILDEQYF. DNA of the CDR3: TGCAGTGCTAGAGAAGTAATTCTCGACGAGCAGTACTTC.

This clonotype was counted a few times. This may be a read error, as it is one base from a much larger clone. The chain recombines TRBV7-3 with TRBJ2-3; no clear D. This CDR3 has 14 residues. Germline CDR1 reads SGHTA; CDR2 reads FQGTGA. The CDR3, as DNA: TGTGCCAGCAGCTTAGGATCCCGCACAGTTACGCAGTATTTT. Translating gives CASSLGSRTVTQYF.

This clonotype was counted many times. The CDR3 DNA follows: TGCGCCAGCACCGGGGGGACTGAAGCTTTCTTT. Amino acid sequence: CASTGGTEAFF. The rearrangement joins TRBV5-1 to TRBJ1-1; D possibly corresponds to TRBD1 (5 bases). With 6 bases removed from V and 5 bases from J, the gap between germline ends came to 8 bases. This CDR3 spans 11 amino acids. Germline CDR1 reads SGHRS; CDR2 reads YFSETQ.

This clonotype occurred a few times. The chain uses TRBV11-2 and TRBJ2-7; TRBD1 is a possible D gene (6 bases). CDR3 length: 14 amino acids. Germline CDR1 and CDR2: SGHAT and FQNNGV. Deletions cut 5 bases from V and 4 bases from J, with 15 bases between. The CDR3 nucleotides read TGTGCCAGCAGCATTTACGGACAGTGGTACGAGCAGTACTTC. Translation gives CASSIYGQWYEQYF.

In this sample, this clonotype turned up many times. The chain uses TRBV19 and TRBJ2-2; D possibly corresponds to TRBD1 (5 bases). CDR1 is LNHDA and CDR2 is SQIVND in the germline V gene (reference sequence). The V end was cut by 3 bases, the J end by 3 bases, with 11 bases between. This CDR3 has 15 residues. CDR3: CASSMTEWDTGELFF. The CDR3 DNA reads TGTGCCAGTAGTATGACAGAGTGGGACACCGGGGAGCTGTTTTTT.

This clonotype was recorded at least ten times. The J gene is TRBJ2-7, the V gene TRBV12-3 or TRBV12-4, with 8 bases that match TRBD1. V lost 3 bases and J lost 0; bases outside the gene matches: 4. The CDR3 runs to 15 residues. DNA for the CDR3: TGTGCCAGCAGTTTTACAGGGGGTCTCTCCTACGAGCAGTACTTC. As protein: CASSFTGGLSYEQYF.

This clonotype was seen repeatedly, ten times or more. The rearrangement uses TRBV6-1 and TRBJ2-2, with D unclear. Looked up from germline, CDR1 is MNHNS and CDR2 is SASEGT. Deletions cut 4 bases from V and 6 bases from J, with 12 bases between. This CDR3 comprises 14 residues. The CDR3 nucleotides are TGTGCCAGCAGTGGCCCCCCAGAGGCCGGGGAGCTGTTTTTT. Protein: CASSGPPEAGELFF.

This chain joins TRBV20-1 and TRBJ1-1; TRBD1 agrees at 7 bases. This CDR3 has 11 amino acids. After removal of 8 bases from V and 4 bases from J, the junction contained 4 bases not matched to a gene. The germline V gene encodes CDR1 DFQATT and CDR2 SNEGSKA (reference sequence). In DNA, the CDR3 is TGCAGTACCTACAGGGGCACTGAAGCTTTCTTT. Its protein product is CSTYRGTEAFF.

This clonotype has ten or more counts. The chain links TRBV18 to TRBJ1-4; 7 bases align to TRBD1. Per germline, CDR1 KGHSH and CDR2 LQKENI. CDR3 size: 14 residues. V lost 4 bases and J lost 10; bases outside the gene matches: 9. The CDR3 region has the DNA TGTGCCAGCTCACAGACGACAGGGTCGGGAAAACTGTTTTTT. It specifies CASSQTTGSGKLFF.

This clonotype occurred many times. The rearrangement joins TRBV28 to TRBJ2-5, with D hard to call. V shed 3 bases and J shed 4 bases, with 9 bases lying between them. This CDR3 spans 13 amino acids. The germline gives CDR1 MDHEN, CDR2 SYDVKM. This CDR3 is CASSFRALETQYF. CDR3 bases: TGTGCCAGCAGTTTTAGGGCCCTAGAGACCCAGTACTTC.

There are many counts of this clonotype. The rearrangement joins TRBV7-9 to TRBJ2-5, with 9 bases identical to TRBD1. The CDR3 length is 14 residues. Per germline, CDR1 SEHNR and CDR2 FQNEAQ (reference sequence). Trimming at V came to 6 bases and at J to 1 base, leaving 3 bases not matched to a gene. The CDR3 region has the DNA TGTGCCAGCAGTCGGACAGGGGTCCAAGAGACCCAGTACTTC. Amino acids: CASSRTGVQETQYF. Combining the CDR3 with reference TRBV7-9 and TRBJ2-5 gives the whole variable domain DTGVSQNPRHKITKRGQNVTFRCDPISEHNRLYWYRQTLGQGPEFLTYFQNEAQLEKSRLLSDRFSAERPKGSFSTLEIQRTEQGDSAMYLCASSRTGVQETQYFGPGTRLLVL.